Listed below are T cell receptor beta chains from one sample, sequenced in a study of PD-1 blockade in classical Hodgkin lymphoma. Clones were read by immunoSEQ multiplex PCR, and TCRdb kept only the in-frame ones, dropping some. The sample includes tens of thousands of clones, roughly 89% seen only once; the top ten take around a tenth. The sequenced sample was peripheral blood mononuclear cells (PBMCs), obtained before the second cycle of nivolumab. The receptor set was obtained from a human donor with classical Hodgkin lymphoma. Each CDR3 is given with its conserved first and last residue. A D gene is named only where the DNA matches it firmly. Part of the rows lack a size; the others show once, few, many or a class for expanded clones.

D gene,CDR3 length,V gene,clone size,J gene,CDR3 DNA,CDR3 protein
TRBD2,16,TRBV15,NA,TRBJ2-3,TGTGCCACCAGCAGAAGGACTAGCGGCACCACAGATACGCAGTATTTT,CATSRRTSGTTDTQYF
NA,14,TRBV25-1,NA,TRBJ2-7,TGTGCCAGCAGTGAATCCCTAGACAGTTACGAGCAGTACTTC,CASSESLDSYEQYF
TRBD2,17,TRBV4-2,NA,TRBJ2-7,TGTGCCAGCAGCCAAGGAGGGGGGAATAGCGGGGACCTGGAGCAGTACTTC,CASSQGGGNSGDLEQYF
NA,12,TRBV7-6,NA,TRBJ2-1,TGTGCCAGCAGCTTAGGACCCTATGAGCAGTTCTTC,CASSLGPYEQFF
TRBD1,16,TRBV5-1,NA,TRBJ1-4,TGCGCCAGCAGCTTGCGGACAGGGGGAGTGGATGAAAAACTGTTTTTT,CASSLRTGGVDEKLFF
TRBD2,15,TRBV2,NA,TRBJ2-3,TGTGCCAACATCCTACTAGCGGGTAGCACAGATACGCAGTATTTT,CANILLAGSTDTQYF
NA,17,TRBV19,NA,TRBJ2-1,TGTGCCAGTATGGACGATCGAGCGGGTTTCTCCTACAATGAGCAGTTCTTC,CASMDDRAGFSYNEQFF
NA,12,TRBV6-5,NA,TRBJ2-1,TGTGCCAGCAGTTACGGGGGGGCTGAGCAGTTCTTC,CASSYGGAEQFF
NA,15,TRBV11-2,NA,TRBJ1-5,TGTGCCAGCAGCTTAGGGCCAGGCCCCAATCAGCCCCAGCATTTT,CASSLGPGPNQPQHF
TRBD2,16,TRBV4-1,NA,TRBJ2-1,TGCGCCAGCAGCCAAGATATCGGGAGGGCCTACAATGAGCAGTTCTTC,CASSQDIGRAYNEQFF
NA,13,TRBV27,NA,TRBJ2-2,TGTGCCAGCAGTTTGATGGGGACCGGGGAGCTGTTTTTT,CASSLMGTGELFF
NA,15,TRBV5-1,NA,TRBJ2-1,TGCGCCAGCAGCTTGGATAGTATATCATACAATGAGCAGTTCTTC,CASSLDSISYNEQFF
NA,12,TRBV27,few,TRBJ2-7,TGTGCCAGCAGTAGTCTACGAGGCGAGCAGTACTTC,CASSSLRGEQYF
TRBD2,15,TRBV10-2,NA,TRBJ2-3,TGCGCCAGCAGCGCTAGCGGGTGGGGGACAGATACGCAGTATTTT,CASSASGWGTDTQYF
NA,16,TRBV19,NA,TRBJ2-1,TGTGCCAGTACCCCATCCCTCCAGGCTGCCGGGCGAGAGCAGTTCTTC,CASTPSLQAAGREQFF
NA,15,TRBV28,NA,TRBJ2-3,TGTGCCAGCAGTTTATCAGGGTTGGGCACAGATACGCAGTATTTT,CASSLSGLGTDTQYF
TRBD2,17,TRBV2,few,TRBJ2-7,TGTGCCAGCAGTGAAGCCTACTGGGCGGGAGGGCCCCACGAGCAGTACTTC,CASSEAYWAGGPHEQYF
TRBD1,14,TRBV6-1,NA,TRBJ1-5,TGTGCCAGCAGCGGGGGACAGTACAATCAGCCCCAGCATTTT,CASSGGQYNQPQHF
TRBD2,15,TRBV4-1,NA,TRBJ2-1,TGCGCCAGCTTAGATCAGGGACTAGGCTACAATGAGCAGTTCTTC,CASLDQGLGYNEQFF
TRBD2,14,TRBV4-1,NA,TRBJ2-2,TGCGCCAGCAGCCAGGGACTAGCCGCCGGGGAGCTGTTTTTT,CASSQGLAAGELFF
TRBD2,16,TRBV7-9,once,TRBJ2-5,TGTGCCAGCAAGGAGGTTAAGCGGGGTACCCAAGAGACCCAGTACTTC,CASKEVKRGTQETQYF
NA,15,TRBV5-8,NA,TRBJ1-2,TGTGCCAGCAGCTTGCCCCACAGGGAAAGCTATGGCTACACCTTC,CASSLPHRESYGYTF
NA,14,TRBV6-1,NA,TRBJ1-6,TGTGCCAGCAGTTGGCAAGGGTCTAGTTCACCCCTCCACTTT,CASSWQGSSSPLHF
NA,15,TRBV4-1,NA,TRBJ2-3,TGCGCCAGCAGCCAAGCTTTTCGGGGCACAGATACGCAGTATTTT,CASSQAFRGTDTQYF
NA,15,TRBV19,NA,TRBJ1-5,TGTGCCAGTAGTATGAGACAGACTAGCAATCAGCCCCAGCATTTT,CASSMRQTSNQPQHF
NA,14,TRBV6-4,once,TRBJ2-2,TGTGCCAGCAGTGACTGGGGGAACACCGGGGAGCTGTTTTTT,CASSDWGNTGELFF
NA,14,TRBV6-1,NA,TRBJ2-5,TGTGCCACCCGTCCTACACTACTACAAGAGACCCAGTACTTC,CATRPTLLQETQYF
TRBD1,19,TRBV5-4,NA,TRBJ1-5,TGTGCCAGCAGCCCTCCTGGCAGGCAGAGGACAGGCAGGGATCAGCCCCAGCATTTT,CASSPPGRQRTGRDQPQHF
TRBD2,15,TRBV27,NA,TRBJ2-5,TGTGCCAGCCAAATAGCGGGGACGTCCCAAGAGACCCAGTACTTC,CASQIAGTSQETQYF
TRBD1,12,TRBV6-1,NA,TRBJ2-7,TGTGCCAGCAGTGGAACAGGGGTCGAGCAGTACTTC,CASSGTGVEQYF
NA,11,TRBV5-4,NA,TRBJ2-1,TGTGCCAGCAGCTTATCCGATGAGCAGTTCTTC,CASSLSDEQFF
NA,16,TRBV10-1,NA,TRBJ2-3,TGCGCCAGCAGTGAGCCCCGAAAACTAGGGTCAGATACGCAGTATTTT,CASSEPRKLGSDTQYF
NA,14,TRBV5-5,once,TRBJ2-7,TGTGCCAGCAGCTCAAACCGGGGGTTCTACGAGCAGTACTTC,CASSSNRGFYEQYF
NA,11,TRBV5-6,NA,TRBJ2-7,TGTGCCAGCAGCTTGGAGGACGAGCAGTACTTC,CASSLEDEQYF
NA,13,TRBV29-1,NA,TRBJ2-7,TGCAGCGTTGCTAGACAGATCCCCTACGAGCAGTACTTC,CSVARQIPYEQYF
TRBD2,15,TRBV10-1,NA,TRBJ2-3,TGCGCCAGCAGTCGGTCGGGAGGGGGAGGAGATACGCAGTATTTT,CASSRSGGGGDTQYF
NA,11,TRBV5-8,NA,TRBJ2-7,TGTGCCAGCAGCCCCGACAGTAAGCAGTACTTC,CASSPDSKQYF
NA,12,TRBV7-9,few,TRBJ1-2,TGTGCCACCAGTGCGGACCTCTATGGCTACACCTTC,CATSADLYGYTF